A selection of T cell receptor beta chains follows, all from one sample in a study of brain metastases from non-small cell lung cancer. Libraries were prepared by immunoSEQ multiplex PCR; TCRdb keeps only in-frame clonotypes and omits some of them. The sample carries 4,000 to 6,000 clones, 85% recorded once. The sequenced sample consisted of primary lung tumor tissue. The receptors were gathered from a donor over 35 with non-small cell lung cancer. Both conserved end residues are part of each CDR3. A D gene is named only where the DNA matches it firmly. The listing skips clone size in some rows; elsewhere it reads once, few, many or a size class.

v_gene	abundance	len	d_gene	j_gene	CDR3aa	CDR3nt
TRBV6-6	few	11	.	TRBJ2-3	CASTSKDTQYF	TGTGCCAGCACCTCTAAGGATACGCAGTATTTT
TRBV6-5	.	13	.	TRBJ2-7	CASSGTGLGEQYF	TGTGCCAGCAGCGGGACGGGGTTGGGCGAGCAGTACTTC
TRBV28	.	12	.	TRBJ2-5	CATLGFQETQYF	TGTGCCACCTTGGGCTTCCAAGAGACCCAGTACTTC
TRBV29-1	.	16	TRBD2	TRBJ2-7	CSVGRRLAGPSYEQYF	TGCAGCGTTGGTCGGCGACTAGCGGGGCCATCCTACGAGCAGTACTTC
TRBV19	.	12	.	TRBJ1-2	CASSPDGFGYTF	TGTGCCAGTAGTCCCGACGGCTTTGGCTACACCTTC
TRBV9	.	14	.	TRBJ2-3	CASSVVPQTDTQYF	TGTGCCAGCAGCGTAGTTCCCCAGACAGATACGCAGTATTTT
TRBV18	.	16	.	TRBJ2-2	CASSTPLGWDTGELFF	TGTGCCAGCTCAACCCCCCTTGGGTGGGACACCGGGGAGCTGTTTTTT
TRBV28	.	14	.	TRBJ1-2	CASSLGQPKYGYTF	TGTGCCAGCAGTTTAGGGCAGCCGAAATATGGCTACACCTTC
TRBV19	.	15	.	TRBJ2-5	CASSISKGYTETQYF	TGTGCCAGTAGTATCTCTAAGGGGTATACAGAGACCCAGTACTTC
TRBV4-1	.	17	.	TRBJ1-3	CASSQDVPEGAGNTIYF	TGCGCCAGCAGCCAAGATGTACCCGAGGGGGCTGGAAACACCATATATTTT
TRBV3-1/TRBV3-2	.	14	.	TRBJ1-1	CASSPGTVGTEAFF	TGTGCCAGCAGCCCCGGGACCGTTGGGACTGAAGCTTTCTTT
TRBV5-1	.	17	TRBD2	TRBJ2-5	CASSLAKRLAGQETQYF	TGCGCCAGCAGCTTGGCCAAGAGACTAGCGGGCCAAGAGACCCAGTACTTC